The 15 T cell receptor beta chains given below trace back to one sample, sequenced in a study of cytomegalovirus exposure and HLA in healthy donors. This PCR relied on a set of 60 Vbeta primers and 13 Jbeta primers. Only in-frame clones appear in the TCRdb table, and some are missing; sequencing was by immunoSEQ multiplex PCR. The profile shows roughly 120,000 clones, approximately 69% of them singletons. Sequenced sample: PBMCs. These receptors were obtained from a woman aged 45-65 years in good health and CMV-seropositive.

The chain has TRBV19 and TRBJ1-2, with D unclear. CDR3 length equals 14 residues. Looked up from germline, CDR1 is LNHDA and CDR2 is SQIVND (reference sequence). Trimming took off 6 bases at V and 3 bases at J, with 14 bases between the two ends. DNA for the CDR3: TGTGCCAGTAGGGTTGATTCCCGGGACTATGGCTACACCTTC. This codes for CASRVDSRDYGYTF.

This chain connects TRBV6-5 to TRBJ1-2; 11 bases fit TRBD1. Germline trimming cut 7 bases from V and 5 bases from J; bases unmatched to any gene: 6. The CDR3 length is 14 residues. Germline assignment: CDR1 MNHEY and CDR2 SVGAGI. CDR3 amino acids: CASTAGTGGYGYTF. CDR3 bases: TGTGCCAGCACCGCCGGGACAGGGGGATATGGCTACACCTTC.

The CDR3 is CASSKGQANTGELFF. CDR3 DNA: TGTGCCAGCAGCAAGGGACAGGCCAACACCGGGGAGCTGTTTTTT. The chain is built from TRBV7-3 and TRBJ2-2; TRBD1 agrees at 8 bases. Germline V gene lookup returns CDR1 SGHTA and CDR2 FQGTGA. This CDR3 has 15 residues. Trimming took 5 bases from V and 2 from J; bases not matched to a gene: 4.

The chain joins TRBV7-2 to TRBJ2-7, with unresolved D. V lost 5 bases to trimming and J lost 2 bases, with 16 bases between them. The CDR3 spans 15 residues. Germline assignment: CDR1 SGHTA and CDR2 FQGNSA. CDR3 bases: TGTGCCAGCAGCCGAACGGGTAGTCCAACCTACGAGCAGTACTTC. Its protein is CASSRTGSPTYEQYF.

J is TRBJ2-5 and V is TRBV27; TRBD1 matches 11 bases. CDR1 is MNHEY, CDR2 SMNVEV, per germline (reference sequence). J was trimmed by 7 bases and V by 7 bases; bases with no gene match: 26. The CDR3 extends over 20 amino acids. The CDR3 DNA reads TGTGCCAGCAAGAAAATAACCGGGACAGGGGGTAATACGGCCGCGGGGACCCAGTACTTC. This codes for CASKKITGTGGNTAAGTQYF.

The chain employs TRBV2 and TRBJ1-4; 9 bases fit TRBD1. From germline, CDR1 is SNHLY and CDR2 FYNNEI. Unmatched junction bases numbered 3, after V lost 5 bases and J lost 5 bases. This CDR3 contains 14 residues. CDR3 nucleotides: TGTGCCAGCAGTCCCGGGACAGGGAATGAAAAACTGTTTTTT. It codes for CASSPGTGNEKLFF.

The chain couples TRBV6-5 to TRBJ1-1, with D uncertain. The CDR3 extends over 13 amino acids. Deletions cut 5 bases from V and 5 bases from J, with 12 bases between. CDR1 MNHEY and CDR2 SVGAGI come from the germline V gene. The CDR3 nucleotides read TGTGCCAGCAGTGTTTTTGGGAGGACTGAAGCTTTCTTT. Encoded protein: CASSVFGRTEAFF.

The CDR3 protein is CASSTWTGSDLHTF. The CDR3 region has the DNA TGTGCCAGCAGCACATGGACAGGGTCGGATCTACACACCTTC. This chain connects TRBV7-9 to TRBJ1-2, with TRBD1 matching over 8 bases. Trimming at V came to 5 bases and at J to 12 bases, leaving 14 bases not matched to a gene. The CDR3 runs to 14 residues. CDR1 is SEHNR, CDR2 FQNEAQ, per germline (reference sequence).

The chain combines TRBV5-1 with TRBJ2-2; no definite D call. Germline CDR1 SGHRS, CDR2 YFSETQ. CDR3 size: 15 residues. Trimming pared 0 bases from V and 4 bases from J, leaving 10 bases between. The CDR3 region has the DNA TGCGCCAGCAGCTTGGGTTCTGGCACCACCGGGGAGCTGTTTTTT. This gives the protein CASSLGSGTTGELFF. Together with reference TRBV5-1 and TRBJ2-2, the CDR3 gives the full variable domain: KAGVTQTPRYLIKTRGQQVTLSCSPISGHRSVSWYQQTPGQGLQFLFEYFSETQRNKGNFPGRFSGRQFSNSRSEMNVSTLELGDSALYLCASSLGSGTTGELFFGEGSRLTVL.

In this sample, this clone turned up a few times. This chain joins TRBV13 and TRBJ1-1, with unresolved D. V lost 3 bases and J 1 base, leaving 6 bases between the germline ends. Germline CDR1 reads PRHDT; CDR2 reads FYEKMQ (reference sequence). The CDR3 is made up of 13 amino acids. The CDR3, as DNA: TGTGCCAGCAGCTTTAACAAGAACACTGAAGCTTTCTTT. The encoded protein is CASSFNKNTEAFF.

This chain links TRBV19 with TRBJ1-1; D is unclear. There are 13 residues in the CDR3. Trimming stripped 7 bases from V and 8 bases from J, with 17 bases between. The germline gives CDR1 LNHDA, CDR2 SQIVND (reference sequence). The CDR3, as DNA: TGTGCCAGTAACGAAGCAGGTCAGTCCGAAGCTTTCTTT. As protein: CASNEAGQSEAFF.

This clone was found a few times. The chain uses TRBV5-4 and TRBJ1-3; the match to TRBD1 covers 9 bases. The CDR3 has 15 residues. In germline, CDR1 is SGHNT, CDR2 YYREEE (reference sequence). V gave up 4 bases and J gave up 2 bases; unmatched junction bases: 4. The CDR3 nucleotides read TGTGCCAGCAGCAAAGACAGGGGGACTGGAAACACCATATATTTT. This translates into CASSKDRGTGNTIYF.

The DNA of the CDR3 is TGTGCCAGCAGCGCCAGCACTAGCGGCCCAGTTTTCTTC. Translation gives CASSASTSGPVFF. This chain connects TRBV9 to TRBJ2-1; 8 positions match TRBD2. J gave up 16 bases and V 3 bases, and 12 bases lay outside the gene matches. Per germline, CDR1 SGDLS and CDR2 YYNGEE. This CDR3 is built from 13 residues.

V is TRBV10-3 and J is TRBJ1-2; the match to TRBD1 covers 10 bases. Per germline, CDR1 ENHRY and CDR2 SYGVKD. The V segment lost 2 bases and the J segment 5 bases; nucleotides outside the gene matches: 5. The CDR3 extends over 15 amino acids. In nucleotides, the CDR3 is TGTGCCATCAGTGAGGGGGGACAGGGGTCTTATGGCTACACCTTC. Its translation is CAISEGGQGSYGYTF.

The V and J genes are TRBV4-1 and TRBJ1-1; the match to TRBD1 covers 10 bases. J gave up 11 bases and V 0 bases, and 12 bases lay outside the gene matches. The germline CDR1 and CDR2 sequences are MGHRA and YSYEKL. The CDR3 consists of 16 residues. CDR3 sequence: CASSQDVRDRGPQAFF. The CDR3 DNA reads TGCGCCAGCAGCCAAGATGTCCGGGACAGGGGACCTCAGGCTTTCTTT.